This TCR beta chain was profiled in a study of T cell changes during pregnancy in multiple sclerosis. V was shortened by 2 bases and J by 3 bases, with 17 bases between the two germline ends. The CDR3 loop spans 16 amino acids. CDR1 and CDR2 from the germline V gene are SEHNR and FQNEAQ (reference sequence). Measured with immunoSEQ multiplex PCR; TCRdb has only the in-frame clones, and not every one. Of about 27,000 clones in the sample, about nine tenths were seen once. The chain carries TRBV7-9 and TRBJ2-7; D is possibly TRBD1 (7 bases). The sequenced sample was CD8+ T cells from peripheral blood mononuclear cells, obtained in the first trimester of pregnancy. This TCR came from a female donor in good health, enrolled as a control in a pregnancy study. In DNA, the CDR3 is TGTGCCAGCAGCTTATTAGGAGGGACAGAGAGCTACGAGCAGTACTTC. As protein: CASSLLGGTESYEQYF.